This T cell receptor (beta chain) was recorded in a study of blood T cell repertoires in COVID-19. Study-wide context: PBMCs, B-cell-depleted T cells, or T cells were the source of the cDNA or gDNA that made up the material.

Self-reported history from a screening survey and questionnaire set each donor's cohort. Cohort 3 donors counted as recovered after two negative PCRs, clearance, or resolved symptoms. Per the study methods: Reference gene primer amplification in the assay estimated nucleated cell counts. Assay used: immunoSEQ multiplex PCR; TCRdb lists only in-frame clones, some missing. Clonal size and the V and J genes are those of that table, whereas D and trimming came from the DNA. The sample holds around 280,000 clones, approximately 88% seen once. The CDR3 sequence is 13 residues long. Germline V gives CDR1 KGHDR, CDR2 SFDVKD. V dropped 3 bases and J dropped 9 bases, with 11 bases sitting between them.

The sequence was collected from a woman aged 40-49 years who had recovered from COVID-19. V usage is TRBV24-1 and J usage is TRBJ2-1, with D maybe TRBD2 (5 bases). Material: PBMCs or T cells enriched from blood (not recorded which). The CDR3 coding sequence is TGTGCCACCAGTGATGGGAGTTTGGGTGAGCAGTTCTTC. Protein product: CATSDGSLGEQFF.